These 30 T cell receptor beta chains originate from one sample sequenced in a study of CD8 T cells in ankylosing spondylitis. Study-level results: A TCR beta motif of seven or eight highly homologous variants appeared characteristic of ankylosing spondylitis blood.

TCRdb fed the 5' RACE reads into MiXCR, producing one record per CDR3 protein. Here the sample spans 750,000 to 850,000 distinct CDR3 sequences, around 11% being singletons. These receptors lack a known antigen. The sequencing sample was made of blood, either unsorted or a sorted T cell fraction (not recorded which). Receptors were obtained from a male donor with ankylosing spondylitis.

The gene calls are TRBV2 and TRBJ2-5, with unresolved D. Deletions cut 2 bases from V and 2 bases from J, with 6 bases between. Germline V gives CDR1 SNHLY, CDR2 FYNNEI. The CDR3 consists of 13 residues. The DNA for the CDR3 is TGTGCCAGCAGTGAACACAGTCAAGAGACCCAGTACTTC. It is translated as CASSEHSQETQYF.

At least ten counts were recorded for this clonotype. The rearrangement links TRBV15 to TRBJ2-3; D might be TRBD1 (5 bases). Trimming removed 3 bases from V and 1 base from J, with 14 bases in between. The V gene's germline CDR1 is LNHNV and CDR2 YYDKDF (reference sequence). The CDR3 has 16 residues. CDR3 sequence: CATSRRRGAGTDTQYF. CDR3 in DNA: TGTGCCACCAGCAGGCGAAGGGGTGCGGGCACAGATACGCAGTATTTT. The entire variable domain, with the rest obtained from reference TRBV15 and TRBJ2-3, is as follows: DAMVIQNPRYQVTQFGKPVTLSCSQTLNHNVMYWYQQKSSQAPKLLFHYYDKDFNNEADTPDNFQSRRPNTSFCFLDIRSPGLGDTAMYLCATSRRRGAGTDTQYFGPGTRLTVL.

At least ten counts were recorded for this clonotype. This chain connects TRBV7-2 to TRBJ2-1, with 10 positions matching TRBD2. V was pared by 5 bases and J by 4 bases, with 8 bases of the junction left unmatched. Per germline, CDR1 SGHTA and CDR2 FQGNSA. The CDR3 loop spans 16 amino acids. The chain's CDR3 is CASSIAGTSAYNEQFF. In nucleotides, the CDR3 is TGTGCCAGCAGCATCGCCGGGACTAGCGCTTACAATGAGCAGTTCTTC.

This clonotype was observed a handful of times. The J gene is TRBJ1-5, the V gene TRBV6-5; TRBD1 agrees at 8 bases. The germline CDR1 and CDR2 sequences are MNHEY and SVGAGI. This CDR3 region has 14 residues. With V trimmed by 4 bases and J by 4 bases, 3 bases remained unmatched. The CDR3 DNA follows: TGTGCCAGCAGTTCGACAGGGGCAAATCAGCCCCAGCATTTT. Encoded protein: CASSSTGANQPQHF.

The V and J genes are TRBV5-1 and TRBJ2-1; TRBD2 agrees at 13 bases. J was trimmed by 6 bases and V by 7 bases; bases with no gene match: 13. Germline CDR1 reads SGHRS; CDR2 reads YFSETQ. The CDR3 runs 17 residues. The CDR3, as DNA: TGCGCCAGCCGGGGACTAGCGGGGTCGAGGGGGCCCAATGAGCAGTTCTTC. This sequence encodes CASRGLAGSRGPNEQFF.

At least ten counts were recorded for this clonotype. The chain employs TRBV20-1 and TRBJ1-1; the D is unclear. With 6 bases removed from V and 0 bases from J, the gap between germline ends came to 17 bases. The germline CDR1 and CDR2 sequences are DFQATT and SNEGSKA (reference sequence). The CDR3 has 15 residues. The CDR3 loop reads CSARQPATLNTEAFF. In DNA form, the CDR3 reads TGCAGTGCCCGCCAACCGGCGACCTTGAACACTGAAGCTTTCTTT.

The chain links TRBV20-1 to TRBJ2-7; D not resolved. Germline loops: CDR1 DFQATT, CDR2 SNEGSKA (reference sequence). The CDR3 runs 13 residues. Deletions cut 3 bases from V and 0 bases from J, with 9 bases between. CDR3 bases: TGCAGTGCTAGGGGTAGAATCTCCTACGAGCAGTACTTC. It codes for CSARGRISYEQYF.

The CDR3 nucleotides read TGCGCCAGCAGCCAAGAACGATGGGTCATTTACAATGAGCAGTTCTTC. Protein product: CASSQERWVIYNEQFF. This chain joins TRBV4-3 and TRBJ2-1; no clear D gene. The CDR3 is 16 amino acids. Germline CDR1 LGHNA, CDR2 YSLEER. Trimming left V 0 bases short and J 4 bases short, with 13 bases between.

This clonotype showed up just a few times. J is TRBJ1-4 and V is TRBV20-1, with 8 bases matching TRBD1. Trimming took 0 bases from V and 1 from J; bases not matched to a gene: 1. Per the germline V gene, CDR1 is DFQATT and CDR2 is SNEGSKA (reference sequence). This CDR3 contains 15 residues. The DNA of the CDR3 is TGCAGTGCTAGAGAAACAGGGGGAACTAATGAAAAACTGTTTTTT. Amino acids: CSARETGGTNEKLFF.

The chain joins TRBV5-1 to TRBJ1-4; D perhaps matches TRBD1 (5 bases). Germline CDR1 and CDR2: SGHRS and YFSETQ. The CDR3 loop spans 14 amino acids. Trimming pared 3 bases from V and 8 bases from J, leaving 14 bases between. The CDR3 protein is CASSWGRVSEKLFF. The CDR3 DNA sequence: TGCGCCAGCAGCTGGGGACGGGTTAGCGAAAAACTGTTTTTT. The full variable domain, its missing parts supplied by reference TRBV5-1 and TRBJ1-4, is KAGVTQTPRYLIKTRGQQVTLSCSPISGHRSVSWYQQTPGQGLQFLFEYFSETQRNKGNFPGRFSGRQFSNSRSEMNVSTLELGDSALYLCASSWGRVSEKLFFGSGTQLSVL.

The chain joins TRBV7-2 to TRBJ2-3; 10 bases are shared with TRBD2. J lost 6 bases, V lost 6 bases, and 9 bases had no gene match. From germline, CDR1 is SGHTA and CDR2 FQGNSA. The CDR3 spans 15 residues. CDR3 DNA sequence: TGTGCCAGCAGAGAGCGGGGGGGCCTTTTGGATACGCAGTATTTT. The encoded protein is CASRERGGLLDTQYF.

This clonotype turned up a few times. The gene calls are TRBV5-1 and TRBJ1-1; D call uncertain. The V end lost 4 bases, the J end lost 1 base, and 11 bases lay between the germline ends. The V gene's germline CDR1 is SGHRS and CDR2 YFSETQ. This CDR3 is built from 14 residues. The CDR3 sequence: CASSRQATNTEAFF. CDR3 sequence (DNA): TGCGCCAGCAGCCGGCAGGCGACGAACACTGAAGCTTTCTTT.

V and J are TRBV4-2 and TRBJ2-1, with D perhaps given as TRBD1 or TRBD2 (5 bases each). Germline lookup yields CDR1 LGHNA and CDR2 YNFKEQ. Trimming shortened V by 1 base and J by 8 bases, and 15 bases separated the two germline ends. The CDR3 is 15 residues long. The CDR3 here is CASSQVGGFGDEQFF. As DNA, the CDR3 is TGTGCCAGCAGCCAAGTTGGGGGTTTTGGGGATGAGCAGTTCTTC.

This clonotype was counted at least ten times. The rearrangement links TRBV5-1 to TRBJ2-1, with TRBD2 as a possible D gene (6 bases). This CDR3 has 15 amino acids. Germline CDR1 reads SGHRS; CDR2 reads YFSETQ. V was cut by 0 bases and J by 0 bases, with 7 bases left in between. In DNA form, the CDR3 reads TGCGCCAGCAGCTTGGTGACTAGCTCCTACAATGAGCAGTTCTTC. It encodes CASSLVTSSYNEQFF.

J is TRBJ2-5 and V is TRBV7-9; 7 nucleotides agree with TRBD1. The CDR3 totals 15 residues. V lost 5 bases, J lost 4 bases, and 10 bases stayed unmatched. CDR1 SEHNR and CDR2 FQNEAQ come from the germline V gene (reference sequence). In nucleotides, the CDR3 is TGTGCCAGCAGCCAGTCGGGACAGCAGGGAGAGACCCAGTACTTC. This encodes CASSQSGQQGETQYF.

Only a few counts were recorded for this clonotype. The V gene is TRBV4-2, the J gene TRBJ2-2; the D is unclear. Germline assignment: CDR1 LGHNA and CDR2 YNFKEQ. This CDR3 spans 13 amino acids. With 0 bases removed from V and 7 bases from J, the gap between germline ends came to 6 bases. The chain's CDR3 is CASSQDGDGELFF. The CDR3 nucleotides are TGTGCCAGCAGCCAAGACGGCGACGGGGAGCTGTTTTTT.

CDR3: CSASLGSNEQFF. CDR3 in DNA: TGCAGTGCTAGTTTGGGCTCCAATGAGCAGTTCTTC. The rearrangement uses TRBV20-1 and TRBJ2-1; D ambiguous. This CDR3 spans 12 amino acids. Germline CDR1 is DFQATT and CDR2 is SNEGSKA (reference sequence). V shed 3 bases and J shed 6 bases, with 9 bases lying between them.

This rearrangement joins TRBV27 to TRBJ1-5; D remains unclear. The CDR3 runs to 16 residues. CDR1 is MNHEY, CDR2 SMNVEV, per germline (reference sequence). V lost 6 bases, J lost 0 bases, and 15 bases lay in between. The CDR3: CASRPRRILSNQPQHF. The DNA for the CDR3 is TGTGCCAGCAGACCGAGGCGGATCCTTAGCAATCAGCCCCAGCATTTT.

This clonotype occurred many times. The chain employs TRBV20-1 and TRBJ2-5, with unresolved D. V was pared by 3 bases and J by 2 bases, with 7 bases between. This CDR3 is 12 amino acids long. CDR1 DFQATT and CDR2 SNEGSKA come from the germline V gene (reference sequence). CDR3 DNA: TGCAGTGCTAGGGGCACACAAGAGACCCAGTACTTC. As protein: CSARGTQETQYF.

This clonotype has more than one count but fewer than ten. V is TRBV7-9 and J is TRBJ1-5, with 7 bases that match TRBD1. The germline V gene has CDR1 SEHNR and CDR2 FQNEAQ (reference sequence). V lost 5 bases to trimming and J lost 0 bases; unmatched junction nucleotides: 4. The CDR3 spans 15 residues. This CDR3 is CASSGDSYSNQPQHF. CDR3 DNA sequence: TGTGCCAGCAGCGGGGACAGCTATAGCAATCAGCCCCAGCATTTT.

This clonotype has a handful of counts. The V call is TRBV29-1, the J call TRBJ2-3, with 11 bases that match TRBD2. CDR3 length: 13 amino acids. Germline-derived CDR1 and CDR2 are SQVTM and ANQGSEA. The junction had 11 bases not matched to a gene; V was cut back by 7 bases and J by 11 bases. The CDR3 loop is CSGRLAGIGWQYF. The CDR3 nucleotides are TGCAGCGGTAGACTAGCGGGAATTGGTTGGCAGTATTTT.

This clonotype was observed a few times. The chain carries TRBV6-2 or TRBV6-3 and TRBJ2-1; 8 bases are a match to TRBD2. V was pared by 1 base and J by 4 bases, with 3 bases of the junction left unmatched. CDR1 is MNHEY and CDR2 is SVGEGT in the germline V gene. The CDR3 sequence is 15 residues long. The CDR3 DNA reads as TGTGCCAGCAGTTACTTATCGGGAGGGTACAATGAGCAGTTCTTC. This encodes CASSYLSGGYNEQFF.

This clonotype occurred a few times. V usage is TRBV18 and J usage is TRBJ2-7, with a tentative D call TRBD2 (6 bases). The CDR3 spans 13 residues. Between the trimmed V and J ends, which lost 3 bases and 6 bases, there was a span of 12 bases. The V gene's germline CDR1 is KGHSH and CDR2 LQKENI. The CDR3 DNA sequence: TGTGCCAGCTCACCGGAGGGTTTCGGCGAGCAGTACTTC. Translation gives CASSPEGFGEQYF. The full variable domain, with the rest looked up from reference TRBV18 and TRBJ2-7, is NAGVMQNPRHLVRRRGQEARLRCSPMKGHSHVYWYRQLPEEGLKFMVYLQKENIIDESGMPKERFSAEFPKEGPSILRIQQVVRGDSAAYFCASSPEGFGEQYFGPGTRLTVT.

This clonotype showed up just a few times. The chain links TRBV29-1 to TRBJ1-1; tentative D call: TRBD1 (6 bases). The CDR3 runs to 14 residues. CDR1 SQVTM and CDR2 ANQGSEA come from the germline V gene. V was clipped by 3 bases and J by 1 base, with 12 bases between them. DNA of the CDR3: TGCAGCGTTGACAGTACACAGGGGAACACTGAAGCTTTCTTT. Residues: CSVDSTQGNTEAFF.

V gene TRBV7-9 combines with J gene TRBJ2-5, with 10 nucleotides matching TRBD2. The germline gives CDR1 SEHNR, CDR2 FQNEAQ (reference sequence). This CDR3 is built from 17 residues. The J segment lost 4 bases and the V segment lost 0 bases, leaving 8 bases of the junction unmatched. The CDR3 DNA sequence: TGTGCCAGCAGCTTAGCGCTTGCTAGCGGGAGTGGAGAGACCCAGTACTTC. As protein: CASSLALASGSGETQYF.

The rearrangement joins TRBV28 to TRBJ2-1; 15 bases align to TRBD2. Unmatched junction bases numbered 15, after V lost 2 bases and J lost 4 bases. The length of the CDR3 is 21 residues. Germline loops: CDR1 MDHEN, CDR2 SYDVKM. This chain's CDR3 is CASSLPFGGLAGGHDYNEQFF. CDR3 bases: TGTGCCAGCAGTTTACCGTTCGGGGGACTAGCGGGGGGTCATGATTACAATGAGCAGTTCTTC.

This clonotype was found a few times. The chain employs TRBV27 and TRBJ2-3; 11 bases are shared with TRBD2. Per germline, CDR1 MNHEY and CDR2 SMNVEV (reference sequence). V lost 8 bases to trimming and J lost 2 bases; unmatched junction nucleotides: 3. The CDR3 is made up of 14 amino acids. The CDR3 region is CASSGLAATDTQYF. The DNA for the CDR3 is TGTGCCAGCTCGGGACTAGCGGCCACAGATACGCAGTATTTT.

The CDR3 sequence is CAWSVGAGVRTEQYF. CDR3 bases: TGTGCCTGGAGTGTCGGGGCGGGAGTACGAACCGAGCAGTACTTC. This chain connects TRBV30 to TRBJ2-7; 7 positions match TRBD2. With V trimmed by 0 bases and J by 6 bases, 11 bases remained unmatched. CDR3 size: 15 residues. From germline, CDR1 is GTSNPN and CDR2 SVGIG (reference sequence).

This clonotype was counted a few times. The CDR3 spells CASSLGIYIGDTQYF. The CDR3 nucleotides read TGTGCCAGCAGCTTAGGGATTTACATAGGAGATACGCAGTATTTT. The chain has TRBV7-2 and TRBJ2-3; D not certain. V was pared by 1 base and J by 5 bases, with 13 bases between. Germline V lookup: CDR1 SGHTA, CDR2 FQGNSA. The CDR3 runs to 15 residues.

This clonotype was picked up a small number of times. The chain is built from TRBV20-1 and TRBJ2-7; D is possibly TRBD1 or TRBD2 (5 bases each). Trimming cost V 2 bases and J 3 bases, with 11 bases left between them. The CDR3 runs to 13 residues. Germline CDR1 DFQATT, CDR2 SNEGSKA (reference sequence). CDR3: CSARPGPYYEQYF. CDR3 DNA sequence: TGCAGTGCTAGACCGGGACCTTACTACGAGCAGTACTTC.